The present T cell receptor (beta chain) was sequenced within a study of cytomegalovirus exposure and HLA in healthy donors. General study findings and limits: In vitro confirmation showed a few CMV-associated chains to be CMV antigen specific. Fewer N-insertions (relative to the approximately 700-donor mean) were reportedly seen in an Asian-associated ancestry cluster in a later analysis.

The primer mix had 60 Vbeta and 13 Jbeta primers. Authors' analysis steps: An analysis performed later counted roughly 80 million unique TCR beta chains (roughly 11 million of them shared). Assay used: immunoSEQ multiplex PCR; TCRdb lists only in-frame clones, some missing. The V and J calls and the clone size are those of that table, but D and trimming were determined from the DNA. Altogether 150,000 to 200,000 clones are present, roughly 80% being singletons, with the ten largest covering about 4%. This clone appeared a few times. What it binds is not known. Healthy bone marrow donors supplied every sample. The sequence was collected from a man aged 50-60 years in good health and CMV-seropositive. Input material: PBMCs.

The CDR3 region is CASSLLHRSNQPQHF. For the CDR3, the DNA is TGTGCCAGCAGTTTATTGCACAGATCCAATCAGCCCCAGCATTTT. V gene TRBV28 combines with J gene TRBJ1-5; no clear D. V shed 1 base and J shed 3 bases, with 10 bases lying between them. CDR1 MDHEN and CDR2 SYDVKM come from the germline V gene. This CDR3 has 15 amino acids. Drawing the rest from reference TRBV28 and TRBJ1-5, the complete variable domain is DVKVTQSSRYLVKRTGEKVFLECVQDMDHENMFWYRQDPGLGLRLIYFSYDVKMKEKGDIPEGYSVSREKKERFSLILESASTNQTSMYLCASSLLHRSNQPQHFGDGTRLSIL.